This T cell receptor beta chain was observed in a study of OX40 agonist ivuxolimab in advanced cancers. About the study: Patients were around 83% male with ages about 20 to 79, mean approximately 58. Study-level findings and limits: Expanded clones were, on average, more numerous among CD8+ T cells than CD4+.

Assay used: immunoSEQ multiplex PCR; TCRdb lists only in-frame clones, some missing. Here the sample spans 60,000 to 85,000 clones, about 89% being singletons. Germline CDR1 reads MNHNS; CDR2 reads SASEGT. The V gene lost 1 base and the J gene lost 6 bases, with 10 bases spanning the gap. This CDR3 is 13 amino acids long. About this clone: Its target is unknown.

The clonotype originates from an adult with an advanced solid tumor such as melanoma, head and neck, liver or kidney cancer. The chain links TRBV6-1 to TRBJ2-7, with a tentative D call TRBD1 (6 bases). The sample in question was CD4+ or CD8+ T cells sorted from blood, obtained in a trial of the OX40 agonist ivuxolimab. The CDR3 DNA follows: TGTGCCAGCAGTGAAGTCCTGGACAGCGAGCAGTACTTC. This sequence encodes CASSEVLDSEQYF.